The rows below give T cell receptor beta chains drawn from one sample of a study of cytomegalovirus exposure and HLA in healthy donors. TCRdb's table, derived via immunoSEQ multiplex PCR, lists solely in-frame clones and lacks some. The repertoire holds 170,000 or so clones, with 86% as singletons. Sequences were obtained from PBMCs. The receptors stem from a young woman in good health and CMV-seronegative. The CDR3 runs from the conserved cysteine through the conserved F or W. The order of the fields is J gene, clone size, V gene, D gene, CDR3 protein. A D gene is named only where the DNA matches it firmly. Size tells how often a clone was seen (once, few, many) or the class of an expanded clone, and some rows leave it out.

TRBJ2-7,-,TRBV9,TRBD2,CASSVTSGSDEQYF
TRBJ1-4,-,TRBV6-6,-,CASSTRQATNEKLFF
TRBJ2-5,-,TRBV10-3,-,CAIKVSGAETQYF
TRBJ1-2,-,TRBV28,TRBD1,CASTPGQSYGYTF
TRBJ1-1,-,TRBV27,-,CASSLNGGRETEAFF
TRBJ2-7,-,TRBV5-4,-,CASSLGTGTIFHEQYF
TRBJ1-1,-,TRBV11-3,-,CASSSQQGGEAFF
TRBJ2-3,-,TRBV28,-,CASSLFPGGGTDTQYF
TRBJ2-3,-,TRBV19,TRBD2,CASRAGATDTQYF
TRBJ2-7,once,TRBV11-2,TRBD1,CASSLDLTDRQQYF